Each of the 15 T cell receptor beta chains below was sequenced from the same sample in a study of graft-versus-host responses after intestinal transplantation. Method: immunoSEQ multiplex PCR; TCRdb's copy keeps in-frame clones and lacks some. The table includes under 150,000 clones, more than 90% detected once. No antigen has been identified for these receptors. The specimen comprised unstimulated CD4+ T cells sorted from spleen or lymph node cells, sampled before intestinal transplant. Receptors originate from a human donor who received an intestinal transplant.

The chain has TRBV10-3 and TRBJ2-5; a possible D gene is TRBD2 (5 bases). The CDR3 totals 13 residues. Per the germline V gene, CDR1 is ENHRY and CDR2 is SYGVKD. V gave up 2 bases and J gave up 7 bases, with 11 bases separating them. The CDR3 loop is CAISEDPAGTQYF. CDR3 bases: TGTGCCATCAGTGAGGACCCCGCGGGGACCCAGTACTTC.

The genes are TRBV19 and TRBJ2-5, with TRBD1 matching over 11 bases. The V segment lost 5 bases and the J segment 5 bases; nucleotides outside the gene matches: 1. CDR1 LNHDA and CDR2 SQIVND come from the germline V gene (reference sequence). This CDR3 is built from 13 residues. CDR3 region: CASSGTGGETQYF. The CDR3 DNA reads as TGTGCCAGTAGTGGGACAGGGGGGGAGACCCAGTACTTC.

The chain recombines TRBV6-1 with TRBJ2-1; D possibly corresponds to TRBD1 (5 bases). In germline, CDR1 is MNHNS, CDR2 SASEGT. The V end was cut by 8 bases, the J end by 8 bases, with 16 bases between. CDR3 length equals 13 residues. The chain's CDR3 is CASSSGRRDEQFF. The CDR3 region has the DNA TGTGCCAGCTCATCAGGGCGAAGGGATGAGCAGTTCTTC.

This clone showed up just once. An end of the junction does not agree with germline; a read error may underlie this. This chain links TRBV5-1 with TRBJ1-3; no clear D. This CDR3 is 19 amino acids long. The germline gives CDR1 SGHRS, CDR2 YFSETQ. CDR3 region: CASSEVGGSLGFAGNTIYF. The CDR3 DNA reads as TGCGCCAGCAGCGAGGTTGGTGGTTCTTTGGGTTTCGCTGGGAACACCATATATTTT.

The chain is built from TRBV18 and TRBJ1-5; unclear D gene. This CDR3 has 14 residues. Germline CDR1 and CDR2: KGHSH and LQKENI. With 3 bases removed from V and 3 bases from J, the gap between germline ends came to 9 bases. CDR3 nucleotides: TGTGCCAGCTCACCGGTGACTACCAATCAGCCCCAGCATTTT. This encodes CASSPVTTNQPQHF.

This chain uses TRBV9 with TRBJ2-1; no firm D call. The CDR3 covers 15 residues. The V gene lost 0 bases and the J gene lost 7 bases, with 14 bases spanning the gap. The germline V gene encodes CDR1 SGDLS and CDR2 YYNGEE. CDR3 DNA sequence: TGTGCCAGCAGCGTAGTTATGAAGCCCCAAAATGAGCAGTTCTTC. Translated, it gives CASSVVMKPQNEQFF.

The V and J genes are TRBV2 and TRBJ2-3; D unresolved. This CDR3 has 11 residues. The ends were cut back, 9 bases at V and 5 bases at J, with 9 bases in the middle. Germline values: CDR1 SNHLY, CDR2 FYNNEI. CDR3 bases: TGTGCCAGTGCGATTAAAGATACGCAGTATTTT. It encodes CASAIKDTQYF. The whole variable domain, remainder taken from reference TRBV2 and TRBJ2-3, is EPEVTQTPSHQVTQMGQEVILRCVPISNHLYFYWYRQILGQKVEFLVSFYNNEISEKSEIFDDQFSVERPDGSNFTLKIRSTKLEDSAMYFCASAIKDTQYFGPGTRLTVL.

The rearrangement joins TRBV5-5 to TRBJ2-7; a possible D gene is TRBD2 (6 bases). V dropped 3 bases and J dropped 5 bases, with 21 bases sitting between them. Looked up from germline, CDR1 is SGHKS and CDR2 is YYEKEE (reference sequence). The CDR3 covers 16 residues. CDR3 region: CASSSLRRGTGDEQYF. The CDR3 nucleotides are TGTGCCAGCAGCTCCCTCCGGCGGGGCACGGGGGACGAGCAGTACTTC.

This clone was detected a few times. The gene calls are TRBV4-1 and TRBJ1-2; TRBD1 aligns across 8 bases. Unmatched junction bases numbered 10, after V lost 0 bases and J lost 4 bases. The V gene's germline CDR1 is MGHRA and CDR2 YSYEKL. This CDR3 is built from 17 residues. The CDR3 is CASSQDIRTGRAYGYTF. In DNA, the CDR3 is TGCGCCAGCAGCCAAGATATACGGACAGGGCGCGCCTATGGCTACACCTTC.

The rearrangement links TRBV6-1 to TRBJ1-2, with TRBD1 identical over 10 bases. Germline-derived CDR1 and CDR2 are MNHNS and SASEGT. The CDR3 spans 14 residues. Trimming took 6 bases from V and 7 from J; bases not matched to a gene: 8. Here the CDR3 reads CASRPGTGEFGYTF. The CDR3 coding sequence is TGTGCCAGCAGGCCCGGGACAGGGGAATTTGGCTACACCTTC.

The chain employs TRBV2 and TRBJ1-4; unclear D gene. This CDR3 spans 15 amino acids. V gave up 6 bases and J gave up 6 bases, with 17 bases separating them. Germline V lookup: CDR1 SNHLY, CDR2 FYNNEI. In DNA form, the CDR3 reads TGTGCCAGCAGAGATTGGAGGGCGGAAGATGAAAAACTGTTTTTT. Translation gives CASRDWRAEDEKLFF. Using reference TRBV2 and TRBJ1-4 for the parts outside the CDR3, the full variable domain is EPEVTQTPSHQVTQMGQEVILRCVPISNHLYFYWYRQILGQKVEFLVSFYNNEISEKSEIFDDQFSVERPDGSNFTLKIRSTKLEDSAMYFCASRDWRAEDEKLFFGSGTQLSVL.

This clone appeared a single time. V gene TRBV7-7 combines with J gene TRBJ1-1, with a weak D call TRBD1 (5 bases). There are 16 residues in the CDR3. The germline CDR1 and CDR2 sequences are SSHAT and FNYEAQ (reference sequence). V was clipped by 5 bases and J by 1 base, with 17 bases between them. DNA for the CDR3: TGTGCCAGCAGCGGGCGGGACTTGATGAGGAACACTGAAGCTTTCTTT. Encoded protein: CASSGRDLMRNTEAFF.

The rearrangement uses TRBV5-1 and TRBJ2-7; 12 bases match TRBD2. The CDR3 spans 16 residues. Germline CDR1 and CDR2: SGHRS and YFSETQ. Trimming at V came to 4 bases and at J to 7 bases, leaving 12 bases not matched to a gene. The CDR3 nucleotides read TGCGCCAGCAGCCCACTAGCGGGGGGCCCGGCGAGGGAGCAGTACTTC. Amino acids: CASSPLAGGPAREQYF.

This chain links TRBV7-8 with TRBJ1-5; D is undetermined. The V and J ends lost 1 base and 6 bases respectively, with 10 bases between them. This CDR3 has 14 amino acids. Per germline, CDR1 SGHVS and CDR2 FQNEAQ. The DNA for the CDR3 is TGTGCCAGCAGCTTAGGAGGGAACGGTCAGCCCCAGCATTTT. Residues: CASSLGGNGQPQHF.

The chain has TRBV5-4 and TRBJ1-1; D gene uncertain. This CDR3 has 14 residues. Per the germline V gene, CDR1 is SGHNT and CDR2 is YYREEE (reference sequence). Trimming removed 0 bases at V and 4 bases at J, with 10 bases between. This CDR3 is CASSLAVSATEAFF. The CDR3 DNA reads as TGTGCCAGCAGCTTGGCCGTTTCGGCCACTGAAGCTTTCTTT.